The table lists the clone carrying this T cell receptor beta chain with many counts. The antigen is unknown. The data originate from a study of metastatic and nonmetastatic thyroid tumors. On the study more broadly: Repertoires from malignant and benign thyroid patients were compared across blood and tumor or nodule tissue. Overall study findings and caveats: TCR beta diversity was reportedly significantly higher in malignant thyroid tumors than benign nodules, in blood and tumor.

Thyroid surgery took place with no prior treatment in any patient. Original processing notes: For papillary thyroid cancer, a distant-metastasis classifier was constructed from CDR3 differences observed across clinicopathological groups. TCRdb re-clonotyped the PCR reads through MiXCR. TCRdb's processing, not the authors', yielded these V and J calls. The repertoire consists of tens of thousands of clones, with more than 13% occurring once and the leading ten covering 5% to 8%. The V segment lost 6 bases and the J segment 0 bases; nucleotides outside the gene matches: 4. This CDR3 comprises 15 residues.

V and J are TRBV12-3 or TRBV12-4 and TRBJ2-1; 8 nucleotides match TRBD1. Sequencing used blood. The receptor comes from a male donor with papillary thyroid cancer or a benign thyroid nodule (not recorded which). Some clones in this sample may be carry-over from other donors' samples. The CDR3 nucleotides are TGTGCCAGCAGCAATACAGGGGGCTCCTACAATGAGCAGTTCTTC. Residues: CASSNTGGSYNEQFF.